The rows below give T cell receptor beta chains drawn from one sample of a study of shared clonotypes between healthy human individuals. Data came from immunoSEQ multiplex PCR; TCRdb stores just in-frame clones and leaves some out. The sample shows more than 550,000 clones, about 91% of them seen only once. Sequences were obtained from naive CD8+ T cells sorted from blood. These receptors were taken from a young man in good health. The CDR3 runs from the conserved cysteine through the conserved F or W. A D gene is named only where the DNA matches it firmly. Clone size appears in some rows only: once, few, many, or a class for an expanded clone.

D gene	V gene	J gene	clone size	CDR3 DNA	CDR3 protein
-	TRBV4-1	TRBJ2-7	-	TGCGCCAGCAGCCAAGGCGAGATGGCCTACGAGCAGTACTTC	CASSQGEMAYEQYF
-	TRBV7-6	TRBJ2-7	-	TGTGCCAGCAGCCCCCCCTCGGGGGCCACCCCTTACGAGCAGTACTTC	CASSPPSGATPYEQYF
-	TRBV28	TRBJ1-3	-	TGTGCCAGCAGTCTACAGGGAACTGGAAACACCATATATTTT	CASSLQGTGNTIYF
-	TRBV28	TRBJ2-7	-	TGTGCCAGCAGCCCAAGACATCCCGGATTCTTAGTTTACGAGCAGTACTTC	CASSPRHPGFLVYEQYF
TRBD2	TRBV18	TRBJ2-5	-	TGTGCCAGCTCACCTGCCGGGGGGTTGTTAGAGACCCAGTACTTC	CASSPAGGLLETQYF
-	TRBV4-3	TRBJ2-2	once	TGCGCCAGCAGCCTGGGGGCCAGAGGCGGGGAGCTGTTTTTT	CASSLGARGGELFF
TRBD2	TRBV5-5	TRBJ2-4	-	TGTGCCAGCAGCTTCCTAGCGGAACTAGCCAAAAACATTCAGTACTTC	CASSFLAELAKNIQYF
TRBD1	TRBV4-1	TRBJ2-7	-	TGCGCCAGCAGCTTCAGGACAGGAAACTACGAGCAGTACTTC	CASSFRTGNYEQYF
-	TRBV6-1	TRBJ2-3	-	TGTGCCAGCAGTGTCGCAGGGCGCACAGATACGCAGTATTTT	CASSVAGRTDTQYF
-	TRBV6-1	TRBJ2-7	-	TGTGCCAGCAGTGCGAGGAGGGTAATCGACTACGAGCAGTACTTC	CASSARRVIDYEQYF
TRBD2	TRBV7-9	TRBJ2-2	-	TGTGCCAGCAGCTTCCGACTAGCGGCGAACACCGGGGAGCTGTTTTTT	CASSFRLAANTGELFF
-	TRBV23-1	TRBJ2-7	-	TGCGCCAGCAGCGGGTTTGTCTACGAGCAGTACTTC	CASSGFVYEQYF
-	TRBV5-6	TRBJ2-5	-	TGTGCCAGCAGTCTAGATGAGACCCAGTACTTC	CASSLDETQYF
-	TRBV7-8	TRBJ1-5	-	TGTGCCAGCAGCACCACCGGAGGGGCGAATCAGCCCCAGCATTTT	CASSTTGGANQPQHF
TRBD1	TRBV5-1	TRBJ2-1	-	TGCGCCAGCAGCGAGACAGGGGTCTCTCTTTACAATGAGCAGTTCTTC	CASSETGVSLYNEQFF
TRBD2	TRBV29-1	TRBJ2-2	-	TGCAGCGTCGGACTAGCGGGACTTACCGGGGAGCTGTTTTTT	CSVGLAGLTGELFF
TRBD2	TRBV11-3	TRBJ2-3	-	TGTGCCAGCAGCTCTGGACTAGCGGGAGGCGCCACAGATACGCAGTATTTT	CASSSGLAGGATDTQYF
-	TRBV6-1	TRBJ2-7	-	TGTGCCAGCAGTGAAGCGGGGGGTAACTACGAGCAGTACTTC	CASSEAGGNYEQYF
-	TRBV27	TRBJ2-2	-	TGTGCCAGCAGTTTGTATGGGCGGTTTTCAGCCGGGGAGCTGTTTTTT	CASSLYGRFSAGELFF
-	TRBV27	TRBJ1-1	-	TGTGCCAGCGGTCACAGGATGAACACTGAAGCTTTCTTT	CASGHRMNTEAFF
TRBD2	TRBV30	TRBJ2-7	-	TGTGCCTGGTCGGCTACGGACAGGGGGACTAGCGGGCTTTACGAGCAGTACTTC	CAWSATDRGTSGLYEQYF
-	TRBV5-1	TRBJ2-7	once	TGCGCCAGCAGCCCCATCGGAGGAGACTACGAGCAGTACTTC	CASSPIGGDYEQYF